The table lists the clone carrying this TCR beta chain with a few counts. This sample is part of a study of regulatory T cells in long-lasting Graves disease. Background on the study: Antithyroid drug intake by newly diagnosed Graves' patients had lasted under 3 months.

Described time point: newly diagnosed GD, antithyroid drugs for less than 3 months. PBMC RNA was the source of the TCR library. Arm-PCR of CDR3 regions and iRepertoire HTBI primers were used to build TCR beta libraries. TCRdb independently ran MiXCR on the multiplex PCR reads; one entry per CDR3 protein. Among 400,000 to 550,000 distinct CDR3 sequences listed, over 15% were seen once. V was shortened by 2 bases and J by 0 bases, with 14 bases between the two germline ends. Germline CDR1 and CDR2: DFQATT and SNEGSKA (reference sequence). This CDR3 contains 16 residues. This sample also appeared in a second study, on T cells in Graves' hyperthyroidism and ophthalmopathy.

The clonotype originates from a woman aged 18-30 years with Graves disease. The sample consisted of peripheral blood mononuclear cells (PBMCs), taken at new diagnosis, from a patient treated with antithyroid drugs. The rearrangement links TRBV20-1 to TRBJ2-1; a weak D match, TRBD2 (7 bases). The CDR3 DNA follows: TGCAGTGCTAGAAGCGGCGGGGGCAGCTCCTACAATGAGCAGTTCTTC. Protein product: CSARSGGGSSYNEQFF.